Reported below is one T cell receptor beta chain. The PCR was carried out with 60 Vbeta primers and 13 Jbeta primers. The table came from immunoSEQ multiplex PCR; TCRdb's copy has only in-frame clones and leaves some out. In the table there are 100,000 to 150,000 clones, about four fifths of which are singletons. This CDR3 is 14 amino acids long. Looked up from germline, CDR1 is ENHRY and CDR2 is SYGVKD. V lost 5 bases, J lost 4 bases, and 2 bases stayed unmatched. This sample is part of a study of cytomegalovirus exposure and HLA in healthy donors. The chain recombines TRBV10-3 with TRBJ1-2; TRBD1 matches 12 bases. The sequenced material came from PBMCs. The receptor was isolated from a woman in her thirties or forties in good health and CMV-seropositive. The DNA for the CDR3 is TGTGCCATCAGTTCGGGACAGGGGGCCTATGGCTACACCTTC. It yields the protein CAISSGQGAYGYTF.